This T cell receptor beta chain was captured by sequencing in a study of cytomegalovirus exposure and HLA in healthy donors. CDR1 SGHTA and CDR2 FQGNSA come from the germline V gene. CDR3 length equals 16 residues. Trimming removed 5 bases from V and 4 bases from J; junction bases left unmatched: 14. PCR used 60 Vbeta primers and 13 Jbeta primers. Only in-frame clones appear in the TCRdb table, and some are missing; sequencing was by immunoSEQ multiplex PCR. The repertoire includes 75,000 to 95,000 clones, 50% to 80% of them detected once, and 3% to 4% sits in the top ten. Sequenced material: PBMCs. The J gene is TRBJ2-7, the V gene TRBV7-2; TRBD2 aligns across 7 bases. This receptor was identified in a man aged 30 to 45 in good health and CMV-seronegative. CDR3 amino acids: CASSAQGGSWNYEQYF. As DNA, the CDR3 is TGTGCCAGCAGCGCCCAGGGCGGGAGTTGGAATTACGAGCAGTACTTC.